The clone carrying this T cell receptor (beta chain) was seen repeatedly, ten times or more. Its antigen is unidentified. The sample belongs to a study of CD8 T cells in ankylosing spondylitis. Each CDR3 protein is one row after TCRdb ran MiXCR on the 5' RACE reads. The repertoire holds 300,000 to 350,000 distinct CDR3 sequences, with 11% as singletons. Findings and limits, study-wide: Seven to nine highly homologous variants formed a TCR beta motif that appeared characteristic of ankylosing spondylitis blood. Several of the motif variants were reported before in synovial fluid and blood from reactive arthritis.

The CDR3 is 17 amino acids. Germline V gives CDR1 SGDLS, CDR2 YYNGEE. With V trimmed by 3 bases and J by 4 bases, 9 bases remained unmatched. Sequences were obtained from blood, either unsorted or a sorted T cell fraction (not recorded which). The origin of this receptor is a female donor with ankylosing spondylitis or in good health (not recorded which). The V and J genes are TRBV9 and TRBJ2-1; 11 nucleotides agree with TRBD2. CDR3 sequence reads: CASSAITSGGSYNEQFF. Written as DNA, the CDR3 is TGTGCCAGCAGCGCCATAACTAGCGGGGGATCGTACAATGAGCAGTTCTTC.